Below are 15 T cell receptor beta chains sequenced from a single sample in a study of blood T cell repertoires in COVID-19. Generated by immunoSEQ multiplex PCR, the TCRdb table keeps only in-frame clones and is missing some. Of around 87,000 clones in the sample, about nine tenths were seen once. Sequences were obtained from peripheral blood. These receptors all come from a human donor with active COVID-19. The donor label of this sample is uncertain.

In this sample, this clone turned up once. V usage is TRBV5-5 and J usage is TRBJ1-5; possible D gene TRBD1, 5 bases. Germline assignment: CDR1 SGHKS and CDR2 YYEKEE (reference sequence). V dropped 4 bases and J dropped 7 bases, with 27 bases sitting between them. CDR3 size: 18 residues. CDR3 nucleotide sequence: TGTGCCAGCAGCCAATATCGGGGCACTCCGTCGCGGGGACAGCCCCAGCATTTT. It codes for CASSQYRGTPSRGQPQHF.

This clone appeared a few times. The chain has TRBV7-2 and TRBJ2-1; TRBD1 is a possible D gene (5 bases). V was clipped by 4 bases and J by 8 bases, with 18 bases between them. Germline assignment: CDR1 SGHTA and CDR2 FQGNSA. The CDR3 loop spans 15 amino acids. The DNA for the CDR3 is TGTGCCAGCAGCTCCGACAGTTGGGGTCTGGATGAGCAGTTCTTC. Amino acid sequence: CASSSDSWGLDEQFF.

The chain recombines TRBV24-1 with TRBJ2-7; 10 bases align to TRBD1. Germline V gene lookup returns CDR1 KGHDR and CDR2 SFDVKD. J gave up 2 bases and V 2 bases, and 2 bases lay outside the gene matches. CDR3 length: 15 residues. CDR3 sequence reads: CATSDSGTGAYEQYF. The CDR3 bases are TGTGCCACCAGTGATTCCGGGACAGGGGCCTACGAGCAGTACTTC.

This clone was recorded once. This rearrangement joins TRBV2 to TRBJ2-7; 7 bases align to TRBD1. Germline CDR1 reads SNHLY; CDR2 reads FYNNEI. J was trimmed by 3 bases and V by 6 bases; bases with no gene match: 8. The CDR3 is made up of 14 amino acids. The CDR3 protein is CASSPRQGFYEQYF. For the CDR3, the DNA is TGTGCCAGCAGCCCTCGACAGGGATTCTACGAGCAGTACTTC.

CDR3 in amino acids: CASSQGGQGYPGYTF. CDR3 bases: TGCGCCAGCAGCCAAGGGGGACAGGGGTACCCTGGCTACACCTTC. V and J are TRBV4-1 and TRBJ1-2, with 10 bases fitting TRBD1. The CDR3 has 15 amino acids. CDR1 is MGHRA, CDR2 YSYEKL, per germline. Germline trimming cut 1 base from V and 7 bases from J; bases unmatched to any gene: 6.

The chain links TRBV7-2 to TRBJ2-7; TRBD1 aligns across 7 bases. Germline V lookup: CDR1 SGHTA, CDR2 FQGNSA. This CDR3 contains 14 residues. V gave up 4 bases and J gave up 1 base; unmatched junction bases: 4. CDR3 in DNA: TGTGCCAGCAGCTATCCGGGACAGTCCTACGAGCAGTACTTC. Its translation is CASSYPGQSYEQYF.

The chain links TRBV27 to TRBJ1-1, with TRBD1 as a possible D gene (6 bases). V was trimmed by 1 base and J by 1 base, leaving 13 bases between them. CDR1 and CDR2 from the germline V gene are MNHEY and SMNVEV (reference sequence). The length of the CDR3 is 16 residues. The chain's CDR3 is CASSLLAGVANTEAFF. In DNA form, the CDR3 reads TGTGCCAGCAGTTTATTGGCAGGGGTTGCGAACACTGAAGCTTTCTTT.

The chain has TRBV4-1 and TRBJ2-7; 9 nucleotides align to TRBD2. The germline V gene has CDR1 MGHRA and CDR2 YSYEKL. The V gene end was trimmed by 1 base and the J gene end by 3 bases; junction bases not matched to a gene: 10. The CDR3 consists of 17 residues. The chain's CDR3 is CASSQGSGRGGNYEQYF. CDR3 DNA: TGCGCCAGCAGCCAAGGCTCGGGGCGGGGGGGGAACTACGAGCAGTACTTC.

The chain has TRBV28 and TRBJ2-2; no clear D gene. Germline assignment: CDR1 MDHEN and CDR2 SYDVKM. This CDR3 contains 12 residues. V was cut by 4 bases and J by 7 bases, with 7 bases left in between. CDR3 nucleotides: TGTGCCAGCAGTTCAACCAGCGGGGAGCTGTTTTTT. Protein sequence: CASSSTSGELFF.

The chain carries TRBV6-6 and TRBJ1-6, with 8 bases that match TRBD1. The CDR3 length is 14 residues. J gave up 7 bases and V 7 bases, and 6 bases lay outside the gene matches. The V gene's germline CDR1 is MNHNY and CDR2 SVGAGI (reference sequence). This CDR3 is CASIAGTGNSPLHF. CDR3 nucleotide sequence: TGTGCCAGCATCGCCGGGACAGGAAATTCACCCCTCCACTTT.

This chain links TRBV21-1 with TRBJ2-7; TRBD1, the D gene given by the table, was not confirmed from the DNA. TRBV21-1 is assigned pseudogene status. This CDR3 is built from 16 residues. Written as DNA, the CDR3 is TGTGCCAGCAGCAAAGTCGGACAGGGGAAGGCCTACGAGCAGTACTTC. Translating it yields CASSKVGQGKAYEQYF.

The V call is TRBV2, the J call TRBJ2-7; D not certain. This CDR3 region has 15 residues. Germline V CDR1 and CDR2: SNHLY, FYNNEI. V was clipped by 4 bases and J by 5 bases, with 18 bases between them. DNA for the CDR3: TGTGCCAGCAGTGCCGATCCACTTAACCTAGACGAGCAGTACTTC. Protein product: CASSADPLNLDEQYF. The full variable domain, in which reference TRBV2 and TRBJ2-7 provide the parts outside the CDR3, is EPEVTQTPSHQVTQMGQEVILRCVPISNHLYFYWYRQILGQKVEFLVSFYNNEISEKSEIFDDQFSVERPDGSNFTLKIRSTKLEDSAMYFCASSADPLNLDEQYFGPGTRLTVT.

The CDR3 spells CASKGQGHSNQPQHF. CDR3 nucleotide sequence: TGTGCCAGCAAGGGGCAGGGACATAGCAATCAGCCCCAGCATTTT. V is TRBV2 and J is TRBJ1-5, with a possible D match to TRBD1 (6 bases). The germline CDR1 and CDR2 sequences are SNHLY and FYNNEI. With 7 bases removed from V and 0 bases from J, the gap between germline ends came to 13 bases. The CDR3 has 15 amino acids.

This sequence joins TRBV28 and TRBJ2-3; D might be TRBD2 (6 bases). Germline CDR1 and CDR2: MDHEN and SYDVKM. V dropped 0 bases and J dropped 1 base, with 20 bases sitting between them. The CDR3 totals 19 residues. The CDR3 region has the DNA TGTGCCAGCAGTTTATGGCCGAGTCGCGGGATTAGGGGCACAGATACGCAGTATTTT. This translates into CASSLWPSRGIRGTDTQYF.

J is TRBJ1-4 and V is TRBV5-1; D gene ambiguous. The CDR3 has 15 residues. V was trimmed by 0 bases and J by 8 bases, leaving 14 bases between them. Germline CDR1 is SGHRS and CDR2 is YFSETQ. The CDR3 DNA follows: TGCGCCAGCAGCTTGGGATCGGAGGGCGGCGAAAAACTGTTTTTT. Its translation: CASSLGSEGGEKLFF.